This TCR beta chain was found in a study of beta chain features in type 1 diabetes. Study background: The patients were much like the healthy donors in age, gender and cell yields. Overall study findings and caveats: A definitive answer on HLA type influencing TCRB rearrangement was not reached here. When Type 1 diabetes patients were examined, their TCRB CDR3s proved moderately but significantly shorter in all four CD4+ subsets.

Germline CDR1 is SGHRS and CDR2 is YFSETQ. Unmatched junction bases numbered 4, after V lost 4 bases and J lost 1 base. This CDR3 is 14 amino acids long. The authors sorted CD4+ naive, central memory, regulatory and stem cell-like memory cells via CD45RO/CCR7/CD25/CD127/CD95/CD27. This clone appeared a few times. The antigen is not known. Sequenced material consisted of expressed TCRB transcripts (all of the isolated RNA was reverse transcribed). TCRdb's table, derived via immunoSEQ multiplex PCR, lists solely in-frame clones and lacks some. The sample comprises over 600,000 clones, 9.5% to 15% of which are singletons, and around 0.12% rests with the top ten.

This sequence joins TRBV5-1 and TRBJ1-2; 7 nucleotides match TRBD1. The sequenced sample was naive CD4+ T cells from blood. The TCR comes from a man aged 25-45 years with type 1 diabetes. CDR3 in amino acids: CASSPGTVNYGYTF. The CDR3 DNA sequence: TGCGCCAGCAGCCCCGGGACAGTTAACTATGGCTACACCTTC.